This TCR beta chain appears in the sequencing data of a study of T-cell memory formation after mild COVID-19. Trimming stripped 3 bases from V and 5 bases from J, with 16 bases between. The CDR3 runs to 15 residues. TCRdb processed the 5' RACE reads anew with MiXCR; each CDR3 protein has one entry. The sample lists 300,000 to 400,000 distinct CDR3 sequences; roughly 15% were seen once. The sample holds a few counts of this clonotype. The sequencing sample was made of PBMCs or a T cell subset sorted from them (not recorded which). The chain joins TRBV12-3 or TRBV12-4 to TRBJ2-5; D perhaps matches TRBD2 (6 bases). The sequence derives from a man between 18 and 35 years old who had mild COVID-19 (a few samples of this study predate the infection). Cell type and time point are not known. The CDR3 region is CASSFNIGGRETQYF. Written as DNA, the CDR3 is TGTGCCAGCAGTTTTAATATCGGGGGACGCGAGACCCAGTACTTC.